This T cell receptor beta chain was obtained from a study of blood T cell repertoires in COVID-19. V lost 5 bases to trimming and J lost 1 base; unmatched junction nucleotides: 4. Per the germline V gene, CDR1 is SGHNT and CDR2 is YENEEA. This CDR3 is 14 amino acids long. Only in-frame clones appear in the TCRdb table, and some are missing; sequencing was by immunoSEQ multiplex PCR. Seen here are under 300,000 clones, approximately 90% observed once, and the top ten hold around a sixth. The sample taken for sequencing was PBMCs or T cells enriched from blood (not recorded which). The TCR sequence derives from a man aged 18 to 30 who had recovered from COVID-19. This rearrangement joins TRBV11-3 to TRBJ2-5, with 7 bases that match TRBD1. This CDR3 reads CASSPGTVQETQYF. The DNA for the CDR3 is TGTGCCAGCAGCCCGGGGACAGTCCAAGAGACCCAGTACTTC.